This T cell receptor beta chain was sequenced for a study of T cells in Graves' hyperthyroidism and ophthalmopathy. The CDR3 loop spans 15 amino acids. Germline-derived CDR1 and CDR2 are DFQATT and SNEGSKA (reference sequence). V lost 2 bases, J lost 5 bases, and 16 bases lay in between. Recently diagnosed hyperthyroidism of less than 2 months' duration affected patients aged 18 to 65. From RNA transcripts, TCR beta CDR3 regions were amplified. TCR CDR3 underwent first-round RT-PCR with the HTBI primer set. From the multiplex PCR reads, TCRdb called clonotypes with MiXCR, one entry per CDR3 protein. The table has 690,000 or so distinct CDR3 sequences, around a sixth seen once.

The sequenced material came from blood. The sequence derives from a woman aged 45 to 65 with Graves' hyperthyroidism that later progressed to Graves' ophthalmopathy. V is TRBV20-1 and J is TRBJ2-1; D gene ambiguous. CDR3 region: CSARSPIPGNNEQFF. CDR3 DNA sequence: TGCAGTGCTAGATCCCCTATCCCTGGTAACAATGAGCAGTTCTTC.